This TCR beta chain was observed in a study of blood T cell repertoires in COVID-19 (dated by TCRdb to about 2020). Study-level background: Samples covering the acute and convalescent phases of COVID-19 were provided by collaborators in the United States, Italy and Spain. The sample metadata nearly always contained a de-identified subject ID, COVID-19 status, age in years and sex. The dataset comprised deeply sampled blood TCRbeta repertoires from subjects exposed to, actively infected with, or recovered from COVID-19. Where available, HLA class I and class II types were obtained from metadata supplied by the sample provider rather than from assay-based typing. The repertoires were released in a freely available public database meant as a resource for research on the immune response to SARS-CoV-2. Samples came from the ongoing ImmuneRACE study (first 160 participants) plus 1,254 subjects from 6 global collaborators. The material from the prospective study consisted of cDNA or gDNA derived from T cells, B-cell-depleted T cells, or PBMCs. General findings and caveats noted by the study authors: The quantity of clinical and demographic metadata differed by source and by participant and was supplied without curation.

Concerning this clone: Its antigen remains unidentified. The input lacks base qualities; no much larger clone sits a single base away.

In the prospective study, participants were roughly 18 to 95 years old, resided in 20 to 30 geographic areas of the United States, and were enrolled through a virtual design. In the prospective study, cohorts were assigned on the basis of participant-reported clinical history obtained from a screening survey and a study questionnaire. Recovered participants in ImmuneRACE Cohort 3 were defined as having two consecutive negative NP/OP PCR tests, clearance from a healthcare professional, or resolution of symptoms. Each participant in the prospective study had whole blood, serum and a nasopharyngeal or oropharyngeal swab collected by mobile phlebotomists. Prospective study participants could optionally give additional blood draws and questionnaires over an approximately two-month period. Blood samples from the prospective study were shipped frozen or at room temperature prior to DNA extraction. The immunoSEQ Assay, a bias-controlled multiplex PCR, was used to amplify TCRbeta CDR3 regions from genomic DNA. In the paper's pipeline: The number of nucleated cells in each sample was estimated from the amplification of reference gene primers within the assay. To quantify the absolute abundance of each unique TCRbeta CDR3 rearrangement, sequence reads were collapsed and filtered. Productive Simpson clonality was computed per sample as the square root of Simpson's diversity index over productive rearrangements. TCRdb took over this immuneACCESS table, retaining in-frame rearrangements with V and J assigned. Such tables are incomplete; in checked studies, under half of the missing clones stem from an unresolved V gene, and the remainder is unexplained. That table furnishes V, J and clone size, whereas the DNA furnished D and trimming. Within this sample are roughly 260,000 clones, with approximately 86% of them counted one time only. Less than 3% of the sample rests with the top ten.

Reading from cysteine to phenylalanine, the CDR3 counts 18 amino acids. Solely the CDR3 DNA is kept, with 54 bases framed from the first base. Here V drops 0 bases and J drops 3 bases, and the junction holds 10 bases not matched to any gene. CDR1 and CDR2 are drawn from the germline V gene: SGHDT, YYEEEE. Recombination linked TRBV5-6 to TRBJ2-1; TRBD1 agrees with 9 junctional bases. The sequencing sample was made of PBMCs or T cells enriched from blood (not recorded which). This sequence was found in a woman aged 18-35 years who had recovered from COVID-19. DNA sequence: TGTGCCAGCAGCTTGGACCCCTTCCGGGACAGGGACTACAATGAGCAGTTCTTC. The resulting protein is CASSLDPFRDRDYNEQFF. This CDR3, with the reference TRBV5-6 and TRBJ2-1 proteins standing in past its ends, gives the full variable domain DAGVTQSPTHLIKTRGQQVTLRCSPKSGHDTVSWYQQALGQGPQFIFQYYEEEERQRGNFPDRFSGHQFPNYSSELNVNALLLGDSALYLCASSLDPFRDRDYNEQFFGPGTRLTVL.